The 12 T cell receptor beta chains listed next were all sequenced from one sample in a study of blood T cells in healthy people across ages. A J-beta primer mix and a sample-barcoded 5' primer were used in a second PCR of about 7 to 12 cycles. TCRdb used MiXCR to reprocess the 5' RACE reads, holding one entry per CDR3 protein. In the table there are 710,000 or so distinct CDR3 sequences, approximately 30% of which are singletons. Source material: blood. All receptors derive from a woman aged 80 or over in good health.

This clonotype was recorded at least ten times. The V call is TRBV12-3 or TRBV12-4, the J call TRBJ2-1; D is perhaps TRBD1 (6 bases). The CDR3 is 15 amino acids. The V end was cut by 3 bases, the J end by 6 bases, with 15 bases between. Here the CDR3 reads CASSFSAGVVNEQFF. In DNA form, the CDR3 reads TGTGCCAGCAGTTTCTCCGCAGGGGTGGTCAATGAGCAGTTCTTC.

This clonotype has at least ten counts. The rearrangement links TRBV7-2 to TRBJ2-7, with TRBD2 matching 8 bases. Germline lookup yields CDR1 SGHTA and CDR2 FQGNSA. After removal of 2 bases from V and 3 bases from J, the junction contained 15 bases not matched to a gene. The CDR3 covers 18 residues. CDR3 protein: CASSLRRGSGGLLYEQYF. The CDR3 nucleotides are TGTGCCAGCAGCTTACGTAGGGGGAGCGGGGGCCTACTCTACGAGCAGTACTTC.

As concerns this clonotype: Germline and junction disagree at one end, which may indicate a read error. V usage is TRBV6-5 and J usage is TRBJ2-3; TRBD2 agrees at 11 bases. The CDR3 has 16 residues. Germline V gene sequence: CDR1 MNHEY, CDR2 SVGAGI. CDR3 coding DNA: TGTGCCGGCAGTTGGACACTAGCGGGGGTCACAGATACGCAGTATTTT. Amino acid sequence: CAGSWTLAGVTDTQYF.

This clonotype has just a few counts. A much larger clone differs from this one at a single base, so this may be a read error. CDR3: CASRGGTGNSYEQYF. The CDR3 DNA reads as TGTGCCAGCAGGGGGGGCACTGGGAACTCCTACGAGCAGTACTTC. The chain joins TRBV28 to TRBJ2-7; D may correspond to TRBD1 or TRBD2 (6 bases each). The germline V gene has CDR1 MDHEN and CDR2 SYDVKM. This CDR3 has 15 amino acids. Trimming took 6 bases from V and 0 from J, leaving 15 bases between them.

The chain has TRBV19 and TRBJ1-1, with TRBD1 as a possible D gene (5 bases). Germline CDR1 LNHDA, CDR2 SQIVND (reference sequence). This CDR3 has 13 residues. The V gene lost 8 bases and the J gene lost 3 bases, with 13 bases spanning the gap. The CDR3 reads CASGTPRDTEAFF. CDR3 nucleotide sequence: TGTGCCAGTGGGACTCCCCGGGACACTGAAGCTTTCTTT.

This sequence joins TRBV4-2 and TRBJ2-7; no definite D call. The CDR3 covers 13 residues. The germline V and J ends were trimmed by 3 bases and 7 bases, with 13 bases remaining between them. Germline CDR1 reads LGHNA; CDR2 reads YNFKEQ. This chain's CDR3 is CASSQVIGNEQYF. The DNA for the CDR3 is TGTGCCAGCAGCCAGGTAATAGGCAATGAGCAGTACTTC.

Comments on this clonotype: A much larger clonotype is one base distant, so this may be a read error. The CDR3, as DNA: TGTGCCACCAGTGAGACGGGAGGGCGAGAGACCCAGTACTTC. Protein sequence: CATSETGGRETQYF. The J gene is TRBJ2-5, the V gene TRBV24-1; 8 bases fit TRBD2. Trimming removed 4 bases from V and 4 bases from J; junction bases left unmatched: 4. Germline V gives CDR1 KGHDR, CDR2 SFDVKD. There are 14 residues in the CDR3.

Notes on this clonotype: A much larger clone sits a single nucleotide away, making a read error possible. This chain links TRBV20-1 with TRBJ2-7; 14 bases fit TRBD2. The CDR3 spans 16 residues. Germline values: CDR1 DFQATT, CDR2 SNEGSKA (reference sequence). As DNA, the CDR3 is TGCAGTGCCAAAGAAGGGACTAGCGGGGGTACCTACGAGCAGGACTTC. Translation gives CSAKEGTSGGTYEQDF.

The genes are TRBV12-3 or TRBV12-4 and TRBJ2-3, with unresolved D. Trimming took off 7 bases at V and 4 bases at J, with 12 bases between the two ends. This CDR3 comprises 13 residues. The CDR3 is CASTWTRADTQYF. The CDR3, as DNA: TGTGCCAGCACATGGACGAGAGCAGATACGCAGTATTTT.

This clonotype was counted many times. This chain uses TRBV7-2 with TRBJ2-1; either TRBD1 or TRBD2 may supply D (6 bases each). Trimming pared 0 bases from V and 3 bases from J, leaving 15 bases between. The CDR3 loop spans 17 amino acids. Germline CDR1 and CDR2: SGHTA and FQGNSA. Here the CDR3 DNA reads TGTGCCAGCAGCTTAGCCCGGGGGCGGGGCGGCTACAATGAGCAGTTCTTC. Translation: CASSLARGRGGYNEQFF.

Remarks on this clonotype: A read error is possible here, since a much larger clone lies one base away. This chain connects TRBV5-5 to TRBJ2-1, with 8 bases aligning to TRBD2. The CDR3 is made up of 14 amino acids. Germline V gene sequence: CDR1 SGHKS, CDR2 YYEKEE (reference sequence). The junction had 11 bases not matched to a gene; V was cut back by 5 bases and J by 10 bases. The CDR3: CASSRGGLTYEQFF. DNA for the CDR3: TGTGCCAGCAGTCGGGGGGGGCTCACCTACGAGCAGTTCTTC. Using reference TRBV5-5 and TRBJ2-1 for the parts outside the CDR3, the full variable domain is DAGVTQSPTHLIKTRGQQVTLRCSPISGHKSVSWYQQVLGQGPQFIFQYYEKEERGRGNFPDRFSARQFPNYSSELNVNALLLGDSALYLCASSRGGLTYEQFFGPGTRLTVL.

This clonotype was picked up many times. The chain links TRBV30 to TRBJ2-1; 8 bases map to TRBD2. The CDR3 has 15 residues. Germline CDR1 and CDR2: GTSNPN and SVGIG (reference sequence). V shed 2 bases, J shed 6 bases, and the junction held 9 bases outside the gene matches. The CDR3 sequence: CAWSSGTSVFNEQFF. As DNA, the CDR3 is TGTGCCTGGAGTTCCGGGACTAGTGTGTTCAATGAGCAGTTCTTC.